The T cell receptor beta chain under discussion was sequenced for a study of Ad26.COV2.S vaccination and SARS-CoV-2 variants. Overall study context: Recipients of Ad26.COV2.S got it intramuscularly, once or twice 56 days apart.

Generated by immunoSEQ multiplex PCR, the TCRdb table keeps only in-frame clones and is missing some. The repertoire has 360,000 or so clones, about 89% of them found once; the top ten carry approximately 1.9%. Germline V CDR1 and CDR2: MDHEN, SYDVKM. With V trimmed by 5 bases and J by 4 bases, 5 bases remained unmatched. The CDR3 is made up of 16 amino acids. The treatment is: some 19 received Ad26.COV2.S at low or high dose, single or two shots; about five received placebo; per-sample allocation not given. Samples were taken on day 63 after the first vaccine or placebo injection. The donor was a Boston adult aged 18-55 years.

The rearrangement links TRBV28 to TRBJ2-1; 13 bases match TRBD2. The receptor's source is a person aged 18-65 years who received the Ad26.COV2.S COVID-19 vaccine or a placebo. The specimen comprised peripheral blood, sampled in a trial of Ad26.COV2.S vaccine versus placebo. DNA of the CDR3: TGTGCCAGCAGTACCGGGGGACTAGCGGGATACAATGAGCAGTTCTTC. This sequence encodes CASSTGGLAGYNEQFF.